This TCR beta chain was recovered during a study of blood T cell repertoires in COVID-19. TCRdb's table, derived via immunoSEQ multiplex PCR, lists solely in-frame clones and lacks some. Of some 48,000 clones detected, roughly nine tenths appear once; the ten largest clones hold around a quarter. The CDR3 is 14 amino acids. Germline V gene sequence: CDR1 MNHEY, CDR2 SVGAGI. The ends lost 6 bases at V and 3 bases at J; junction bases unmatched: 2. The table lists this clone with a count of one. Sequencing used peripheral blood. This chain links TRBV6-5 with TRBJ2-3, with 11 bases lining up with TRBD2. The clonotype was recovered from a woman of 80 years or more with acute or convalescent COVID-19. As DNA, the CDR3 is TGTGCCAGCAGGACTAGCGGGGCAACAGATACGCAGTATTTT. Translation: CASRTSGATDTQYF.